One sample yielded the 19 T cell receptor beta chains listed below, sequenced in a study of blood T cells in healthy people across ages (dated by TCRdb to between 2015 and 2017). Library creation used 5' RACE. Sequencer: Illumina HiSeq 2500. A second PCR of roughly 6 to 11 cycles was run with a J-beta primer mix and a sample-barcoded 5' primer. Through fastp at Q25 and MiXCR, TCRdb rebuilt clones from the public reads, retaining in-frame beta chains. When rows share a CDR3 protein, they turn into one entry using the most common DNA and genes. The sample has nearly 1 million distinct CDR3 sequences on record, around 54% of them singletons. The ten largest clonotypes hold about a fifth of the sample. Material for sequencing was blood. These receptor sequences come from a woman in her fifties or sixties in good health.

The table lists this clonotype with a few counts. The CDR3 reads CASSGVFTGYTF. DNA for the CDR3: TGTGCCAGCAGTGGAGTGTTCACTGGCTACACCTTC. The rearrangement uses TRBV12-3 or TRBV12-4 and TRBJ1-2, with D unresolved. The CDR3 contains 12 residues. Trimming took 5 bases from V and 7 from J, leaving 11 bases between them.

This clonotype was detected once. This chain connects TRBV6-6 to TRBJ2-3; D ambiguous. The V end lost 0 bases, the J end lost 2 bases, and 9 bases lay between the germline ends. Germline assignment: CDR1 MNHNY and CDR2 SVGAGI (reference sequence). CDR3 size: 15 residues. CDR3 sequence: CASSYSPVATDTQYF. DNA for the CDR3: TGTGCCAGCAGTTACTCTCCCGTGGCCACAGATACGCAGTATTTT.

The chain couples TRBV12-3 or TRBV12-4 to TRBJ1-1; 7 bases agree with TRBD1. The CDR3 contains 15 residues. V dropped 5 bases and J dropped 0; count of bases not matched to a gene: 6. CDR3 bases: TGTGCCAGCAGTACCGACGGGACAGTGAACACTGAAGCTTTCTTT. Its translation: CASSTDGTVNTEAFF.

The CDR3 here is CSVGDRGGVDGQFF. CDR3 coding DNA: TGCAGCGTTGGGGACAGGGGCGGGGTGGATGGACAGTTCTTC. This chain uses TRBV29-1 with TRBJ2-1; TRBD1 matches 10 bases. V lost 4 bases to trimming and J lost 13 bases; unmatched junction nucleotides: 13. This CDR3 comprises 14 residues. Germline V lookup: CDR1 SQVTM, CDR2 ANQGSEA.

V usage is TRBV5-6 and J usage is TRBJ2-3; D gene ambiguous. Germline CDR1 and CDR2: SGHDT and YYEEEE. Trimming stripped 4 bases from V and 2 bases from J, with 14 bases between. The CDR3 spans 15 residues. The CDR3 DNA sequence: TGTGCCAGCAGCCAGGTCGGAACTTACACAGATACGCAGTATTTT. The encoded protein is CASSQVGTYTDTQYF.

This chain links TRBV6-1 with TRBJ2-6; D is unclear. The V end lost 3 bases, the J end lost 4 bases, and 7 bases lay between the germline ends. The CDR3 length is 14 residues. In germline, CDR1 is MNHNS, CDR2 SASEGT. The CDR3 coding sequence is TGTGCCAGCAGTGATGTCTGGGGGGCCAACGTCCTGACTTTC. This sequence encodes CASSDVWGANVLTF.

The V and J genes are TRBV6-1 and TRBJ1-5, with 8 bases fitting TRBD1. The V segment lost 1 base and the J segment 5 bases; nucleotides outside the gene matches: 4. CDR1 and CDR2 (germline): MNHNS, SASEGT. This CDR3 spans 15 amino acids. The CDR3 DNA reads as TGTGCCAGCAGTGAAGGACAGGGGACTTATCAGCCCCAGCATTTT. This translates into CASSEGQGTYQPQHF.

The genes are TRBV7-3 and TRBJ1-1; D might be TRBD1 (5 bases). V was clipped by 0 bases and J by 4 bases, with 9 bases between them. CDR3 length equals 14 residues. Germline values: CDR1 SGHTA, CDR2 FQGTGA. CDR3 loop: CASSLTVGGTEAFF. In nucleotides, the CDR3 is TGTGCCAGCAGCTTAACGGTGGGGGGCACTGAAGCTTTCTTT.

At least ten counts were recorded for this clonotype. The chain combines TRBV27 with TRBJ2-7; D gene uncertain. V was shortened by 2 bases and J by 6 bases, with 11 bases between the two germline ends. The length of the CDR3 is 13 residues. The germline gives CDR1 MNHEY, CDR2 SMNVEV (reference sequence). The CDR3 DNA sequence: TGTGCCAGCAGTTTAGGGCCTTTTGGCGAGCAGTACTTC. It specifies CASSLGPFGEQYF.

This clonotype showed up just a few times. CDR3 protein: CASSSVGQIYGYTF. Here the CDR3 DNA reads TGTGCCAGCAGTTCAGTGGGGCAGATCTATGGCTACACCTTC. The V gene is TRBV27, the J gene TRBJ1-2; weak D call: TRBD1 (5 bases). Germline CDR1 reads MNHEY; CDR2 reads SMNVEV (reference sequence). Trimming took 4 bases from V and 4 from J, leaving 13 bases between them. The CDR3 covers 14 residues.

This clonotype was seen a few times. J is TRBJ2-5 and V is TRBV27; D is undetermined. In germline, CDR1 is MNHEY, CDR2 SMNVEV (reference sequence). Trimming removed 6 bases at V and 7 bases at J, with 9 bases between. CDR3 length: 11 residues. CDR3 in DNA: TGTGCCAGCAGGCACTTAGGGACCCAGTACTTC. Amino acid sequence: CASRHLGTQYF.

The chain employs TRBV18 and TRBJ2-7, with TRBD2 matching 8 bases. This CDR3 region has 15 residues. V lost 3 bases to trimming and J lost 0 bases; unmatched junction nucleotides: 4. Germline CDR1 is KGHSH and CDR2 is LQKENI. CDR3 protein: CASSPQRESSYEQYF. The CDR3 DNA sequence: TGTGCCAGCTCACCCCAGCGGGAGAGCTCCTACGAGCAGTACTTC.

This chain uses TRBV29-1 with TRBJ2-5; 7 bases map to TRBD2. After removal of 1 base from V and 6 bases from J, the junction contained 11 bases not matched to a gene. The CDR3 loop spans 15 amino acids. Germline-derived CDR1 and CDR2 are SQVTM and ANQGSEA. CDR3 nucleotide sequence: TGCAGCGTTGAAGGGGAGAGGGGCGGGAGACAGACCCAGTACTTC. Amino acid sequence: CSVEGERGGRQTQYF.

This sequence joins TRBV3-1 and TRBJ2-4, with 16 bases fitting TRBD2. Gene TRBJ2-5 matches the end of the DNA better, so the J call may be wrong. Germline CDR1 reads LGHDT; CDR2 reads YNNKEL (reference sequence). The CDR3 contains 18 residues. CDR3 DNA sequence: TGTGCCAGCAGCCATAGCGGGACTAGCGGGAGGGGTTTGGAGACCCAGTACTTC. The encoded protein is CASSHSGTSGRGLETQYF.

This clonotype was recorded once. The genes are TRBV11-2 and TRBJ1-1; D gene ambiguous. The CDR3 consists of 14 residues. Germline-derived CDR1 and CDR2 are SGHAT and FQNNGV. The V gene lost 5 bases and the J gene lost 2 bases, with 12 bases spanning the gap. The CDR3 sequence is CASSLYGPNTEAFF. CDR3 sequence (DNA): TGTGCCAGCAGCCTATATGGGCCAAACACTGAAGCTTTCTTT.

The chain combines TRBV28 with TRBJ1-5; weak D call: TRBD1 (5 bases). V dropped 5 bases and J dropped 3 bases, with 8 bases sitting between them. This CDR3 region has 13 residues. Looked up from germline, CDR1 is MDHEN and CDR2 is SYDVKM. The chain's CDR3 is CASSRQYNQPQHF. The DNA of the CDR3 is TGTGCCAGCAGTCGACAGTACAATCAGCCCCAGCATTTT.

The chain combines TRBV4-1 with TRBJ1-1; no clear D gene. Germline V gives CDR1 MGHRA, CDR2 YSYEKL. The CDR3 covers 14 residues. Trimming took off 4 bases at V and 1 base at J, with 10 bases between the two ends. In DNA form, the CDR3 reads TGCGCCAGCAGCCTAAAGTCAGAGAACACTGAAGCTTTCTTT. It translates to CASSLKSENTEAFF.

The chain recombines TRBV4-3 with TRBJ1-4, with 10 nucleotides matching TRBD1. J gave up 7 bases and V 0 bases, and 5 bases lay outside the gene matches. CDR3 length: 16 residues. Germline V gene sequence: CDR1 LGHNA, CDR2 YSLEER. The CDR3 coding sequence is TGCGCCAGCAGCCAAGAACTAGACAGGGGGCTTGAAAAACTGTTTTTT. It yields the protein CASSQELDRGLEKLFF.

The chain recombines TRBV20-1 with TRBJ2-1; 13 nucleotides align to TRBD2. CDR3 length equals 17 residues. Germline trimming cut 3 bases from V and 4 bases from J; bases unmatched to any gene: 9. Germline-derived CDR1 and CDR2 are DFQATT and SNEGSKA (reference sequence). CDR3 residues: CSAREGTSGTLYNEQFF. CDR3 bases: TGCAGTGCTAGGGAAGGGACTAGCGGGACCCTTTACAATGAGCAGTTCTTC.